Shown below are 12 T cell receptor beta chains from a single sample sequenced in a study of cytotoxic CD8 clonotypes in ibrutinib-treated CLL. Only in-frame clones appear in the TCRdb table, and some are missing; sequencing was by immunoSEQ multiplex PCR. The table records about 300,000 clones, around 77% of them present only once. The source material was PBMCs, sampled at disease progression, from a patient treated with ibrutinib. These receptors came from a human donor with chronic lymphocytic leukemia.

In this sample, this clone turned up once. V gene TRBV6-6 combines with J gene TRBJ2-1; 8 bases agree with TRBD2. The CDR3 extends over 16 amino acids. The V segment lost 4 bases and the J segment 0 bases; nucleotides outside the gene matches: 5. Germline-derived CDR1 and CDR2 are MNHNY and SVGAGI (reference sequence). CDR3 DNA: TGTGCCAGCAGTTTCTTAGCGGGAAGCTCCTACAATGAGCAGTTCTTC. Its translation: CASSFLAGSSYNEQFF.

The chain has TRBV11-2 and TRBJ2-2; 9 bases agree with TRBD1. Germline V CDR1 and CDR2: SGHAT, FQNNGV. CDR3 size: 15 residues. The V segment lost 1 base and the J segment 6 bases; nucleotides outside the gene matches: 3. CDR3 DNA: TGTGCCAGCAGCTTAGGGGACAGGGCCTCCGGGGAGCTGTTTTTT. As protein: CASSLGDRASGELFF.

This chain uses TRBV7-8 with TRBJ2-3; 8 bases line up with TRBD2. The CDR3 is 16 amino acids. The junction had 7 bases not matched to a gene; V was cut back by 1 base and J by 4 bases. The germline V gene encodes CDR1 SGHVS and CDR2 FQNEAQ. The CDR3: CASSLVRLAGPDTQYF. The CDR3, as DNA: TGTGCCAGCAGCTTAGTAAGGCTAGCGGGCCCAGATACGCAGTATTTT.

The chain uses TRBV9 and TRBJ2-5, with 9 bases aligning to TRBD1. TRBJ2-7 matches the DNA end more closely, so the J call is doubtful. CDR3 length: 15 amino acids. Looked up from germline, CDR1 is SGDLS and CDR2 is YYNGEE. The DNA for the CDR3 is TGTGCCAGCAGCGTAGCCGGACAGGGGAGCGACGAGCAGTACTTC. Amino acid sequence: CASSVAGQGSDEQYF.

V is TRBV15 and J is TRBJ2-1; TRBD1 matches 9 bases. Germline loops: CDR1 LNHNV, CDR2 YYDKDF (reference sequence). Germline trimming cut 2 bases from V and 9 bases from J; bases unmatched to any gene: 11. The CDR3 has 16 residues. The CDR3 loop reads CATSRQGQGGFVEQFF. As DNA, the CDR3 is TGTGCCACCAGCAGACAGGGACAGGGTGGATTTGTTGAGCAGTTCTTC. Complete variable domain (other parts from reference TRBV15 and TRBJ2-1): DAMVIQNPRYQVTQFGKPVTLSCSQTLNHNVMYWYQQKSSQAPKLLFHYYDKDFNNEADTPDNFQSRRPNTSFCFLDIRSPGLGDTAMYLCATSRQGQGGFVEQFFGPGTRLTVL.

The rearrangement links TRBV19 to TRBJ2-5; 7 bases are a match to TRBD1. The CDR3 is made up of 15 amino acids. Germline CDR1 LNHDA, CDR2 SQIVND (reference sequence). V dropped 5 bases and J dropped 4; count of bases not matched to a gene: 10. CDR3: CASSARQGWGETQYF. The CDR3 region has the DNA TGTGCCAGTAGTGCCAGACAGGGATGGGGAGAGACCCAGTACTTC.

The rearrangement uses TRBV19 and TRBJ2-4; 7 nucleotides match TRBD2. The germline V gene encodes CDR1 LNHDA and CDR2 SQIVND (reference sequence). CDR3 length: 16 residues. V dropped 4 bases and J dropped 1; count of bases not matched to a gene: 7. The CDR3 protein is CASSTQPGRAKNIQYF. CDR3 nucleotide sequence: TGTGCCAGTAGTACCCAACCCGGGAGGGCCAAAAACATTCAGTACTTC.

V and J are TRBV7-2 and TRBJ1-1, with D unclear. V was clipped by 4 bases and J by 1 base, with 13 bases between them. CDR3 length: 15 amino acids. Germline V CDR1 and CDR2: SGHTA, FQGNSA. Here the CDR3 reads CASSSRWQANTEAFF. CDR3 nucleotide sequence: TGTGCCAGCAGCTCAAGATGGCAGGCGAACACTGAAGCTTTCTTT.

The CDR3 coding sequence is TGTGCCAGCAACGGTGGACGGAGCAATCAGCCCCAGCATTTT. This gives the protein CASNGGRSNQPQHF. This chain joins TRBV5-8 and TRBJ1-5; D call uncertain. V lost 6 bases and J 1 base, leaving 11 bases between the germline ends. Germline V gives CDR1 SGHTS, CDR2 YDEGEE. The CDR3 consists of 14 residues. Using reference TRBV5-8 and TRBJ1-5 for the parts outside the CDR3, the full variable domain is EAGVTQSPTHLIKTRGQQATLRCSPISGHTSVYWYQQALGLGLQFLLWYDEGEERNRGNFPPRFSGRQFPNYSSELNVNALELEDSALYLCASNGGRSNQPQHFGDGTRLSIL.

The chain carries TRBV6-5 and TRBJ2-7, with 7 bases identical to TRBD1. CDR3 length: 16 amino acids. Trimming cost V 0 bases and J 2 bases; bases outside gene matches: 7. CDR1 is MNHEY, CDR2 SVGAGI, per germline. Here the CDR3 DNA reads TGTGCCAGCAGTTACTCTACAGGGGTGGACCCCTACGAGCAGTACTTC. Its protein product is CASSYSTGVDPYEQYF.

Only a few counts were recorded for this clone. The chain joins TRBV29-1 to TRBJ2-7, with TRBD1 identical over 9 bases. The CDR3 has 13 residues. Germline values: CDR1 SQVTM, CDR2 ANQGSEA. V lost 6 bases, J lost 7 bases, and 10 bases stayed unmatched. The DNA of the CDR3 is TGCAGCGTGGGGACAGGGCTGACTGGTGAGCAGTACTTC. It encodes CSVGTGLTGEQYF.

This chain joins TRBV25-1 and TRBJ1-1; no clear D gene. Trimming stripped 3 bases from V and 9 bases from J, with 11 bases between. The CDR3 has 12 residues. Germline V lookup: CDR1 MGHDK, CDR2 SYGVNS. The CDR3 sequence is CASSEAGFKAFF. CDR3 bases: TGTGCCAGCAGTGAGGCTGGCTTTAAAGCTTTCTTT.